The sequence of this T cell receptor (beta chain) was determined in a study of patients and donors after allogeneic stem cell transplantation. One entry per CDR3 protein, called by TCRdb with MiXCR from the RT-PCR reads. In the table there are more than 20,000 distinct CDR3 sequences, about 45% of which are singletons. The germline CDR1 and CDR2 sequences are MGHRA and YSYEKL. V gave up 0 bases and J gave up 5 bases, with 8 bases separating them. There are 14 residues in the CDR3. The TCR originated in a human donor who was either an allogeneic HSCT recipient or a stem cell or donor lymphocyte infusion donor (not recorded which). It is not recorded whose cells these are; they may come from a transplant donor. V and J are TRBV4-1 and TRBJ1-5; no clear D. The sample was blood, either unsorted or a sorted T cell fraction (not recorded which). CDR3 residues: CASSQEWADQPQHF. The DNA for the CDR3 is TGCGCCAGCAGCCAAGAGTGGGCGGATCAGCCCCAGCATTTT.